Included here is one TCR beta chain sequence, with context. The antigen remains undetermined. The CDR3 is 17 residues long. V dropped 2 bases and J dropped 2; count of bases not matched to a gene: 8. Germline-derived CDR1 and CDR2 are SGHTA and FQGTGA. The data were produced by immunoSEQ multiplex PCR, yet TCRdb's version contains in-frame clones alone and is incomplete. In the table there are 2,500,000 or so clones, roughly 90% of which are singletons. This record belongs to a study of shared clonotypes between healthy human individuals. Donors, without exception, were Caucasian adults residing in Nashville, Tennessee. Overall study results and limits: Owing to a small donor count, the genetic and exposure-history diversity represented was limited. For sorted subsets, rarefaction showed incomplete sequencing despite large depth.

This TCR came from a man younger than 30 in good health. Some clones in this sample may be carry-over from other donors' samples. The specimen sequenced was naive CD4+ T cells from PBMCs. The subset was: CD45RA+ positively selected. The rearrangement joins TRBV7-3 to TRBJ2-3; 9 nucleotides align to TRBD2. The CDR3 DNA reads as TGTGCCAGCAGCTTACTAGCGGGACAAATTAACACAGATACGCAGTATTTT. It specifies CASSLLAGQINTDTQYF.